This T cell receptor beta chain was retrieved from a study of PD-1 blockade in classical Hodgkin lymphoma. This CDR3 has 12 amino acids. Trimming cost V 6 bases and J 8 bases; bases outside gene matches: 3. Per the germline V gene, CDR1 is SNHLY and CDR2 is FYNNEI. Each and every patient relapsed after autologous stem cell transplantation, and patients got differing brentuximab vedotin exposure. Assay used: immunoSEQ multiplex PCR; TCRdb lists only in-frame clones, some missing. The top ten clones hold less than 20% of a sample with about 24,000 clones, 80% to 85% of them seen once. The sequence came from a human donor with classical Hodgkin lymphoma. The J gene is TRBJ1-3, the V gene TRBV2, with TRBD1 identical over 8 bases. Sequenced material: peripheral blood mononuclear cells (PBMCs), taken before the second cycle of nivolumab. The CDR3 nucleotides read TGTGCCAGCAGCGGACAGGGCGACACCATATATTTT. Encoded protein: CASSGQGDTIYF.